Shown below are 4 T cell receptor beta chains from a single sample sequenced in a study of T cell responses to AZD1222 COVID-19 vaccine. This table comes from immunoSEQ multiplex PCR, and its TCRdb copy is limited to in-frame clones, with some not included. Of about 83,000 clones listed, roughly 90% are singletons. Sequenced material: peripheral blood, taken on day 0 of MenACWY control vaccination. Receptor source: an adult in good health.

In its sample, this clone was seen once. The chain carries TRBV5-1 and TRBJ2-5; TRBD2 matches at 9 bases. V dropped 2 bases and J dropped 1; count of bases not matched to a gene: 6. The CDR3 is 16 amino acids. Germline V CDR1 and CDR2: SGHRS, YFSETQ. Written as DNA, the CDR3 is TGCGCCAGCAGCTTTCTTATGACTAGCGGCCAAGAGACCCAGTACTTC. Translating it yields CASSFLMTSGQETQYF. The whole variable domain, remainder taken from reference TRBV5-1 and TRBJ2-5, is KAGVTQTPRYLIKTRGQQVTLSCSPISGHRSVSWYQQTPGQGLQFLFEYFSETQRNKGNFPGRFSGRQFSNSRSEMNVSTLELGDSALYLCASSFLMTSGQETQYFGPGTRLLVL.

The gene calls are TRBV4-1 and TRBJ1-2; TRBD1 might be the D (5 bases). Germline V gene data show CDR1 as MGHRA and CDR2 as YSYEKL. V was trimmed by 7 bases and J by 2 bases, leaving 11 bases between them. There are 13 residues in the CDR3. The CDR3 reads CASKGPGNYGYTF. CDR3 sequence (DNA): TGCGCCAGCAAGGGGCCGGGAAACTATGGCTACACCTTC.

CDR3 nucleotide sequence: TGTGCCAGCAGCTTAGACAGGAACACTGAAGCTTTCTTT. Its protein product is CASSLDRNTEAFF. The V gene is TRBV11-2, the J gene TRBJ1-1; no clear D. Trimming pared 0 bases from V and 1 base from J, leaving 3 bases between. Germline loops: CDR1 SGHAT, CDR2 FQNNGV. The CDR3 runs to 13 residues.

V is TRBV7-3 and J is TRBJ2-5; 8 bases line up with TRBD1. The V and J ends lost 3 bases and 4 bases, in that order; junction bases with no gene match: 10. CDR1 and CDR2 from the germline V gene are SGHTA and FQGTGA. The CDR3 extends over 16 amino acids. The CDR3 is CASSFAAGGGGETQYF. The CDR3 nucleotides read TGTGCCAGCAGCTTCGCCGCAGGGGGCGGAGGAGAGACCCAGTACTTC.